This T cell receptor beta chain was profiled in a study of human T cells and chemical hapten exposure. As for the study in general: Investigators sensitized approximately 2 cm by approximately 2 cm of upper inner arm skin with 2% DPC.

Time point denoted: patch test 2, 6 weeks after DPC sensitization. Described treatment: therapeutic diphenylcyclopropenone sensitization with weekly scalp DPC. Those who donated were patients with alopecia, 18 to 70 years of age, and suitable for DPC. TCRdb called the RACE reads again in MiXCR, with one record for every CDR3 protein. The sample shows about 380,000 distinct CDR3 sequences, roughly 6.3% of them seen only once. Study results and caveats: Relative to control repertoires, expanded TCRs gave rise to significantly more large CDR3 similarity clusters. Once DPC sensitization occurred, TCRs above 1 in 1000 frequency showed no change.

The CDR3 runs 16 residues. V was cut by 5 bases and J by 6 bases, with 22 bases left in between. Germline V CDR1 and CDR2: SEHNR, FQNEAQ (reference sequence). To note about this clonotype: The antigen is unknown.

The sequenced sample was whole blood, obtained in connection with sensitization to the hapten diphenylcyclopropenone (DPC). The chain combines TRBV7-9 with TRBJ1-2; tentative D call: TRBD1 (5 bases). This receptor was identified in a woman aged 18-29 years with alopecia areata. Some clones in this sample may be carry-over from other donors' samples. Written as DNA, the CDR3 is TGTGCCAGCAGCCCCGAGATGATAGGGACGGCCAATGGCTACACCTTC. Its translation is CASSPEMIGTANGYTF.